This TCR beta chain derives from a study of blood T cell repertoires in COVID-19. At the level of the study: Sites in the United States, Italy and Spain provided acute and convalescent COVID-19 samples. The cDNA or gDNA used as material had been derived from T cells, B-cell-depleted T cells, or PBMCs.

How the authors handled the data: How many nucleated cells were present was estimated from reference gene primer amplification. Generated by immunoSEQ multiplex PCR, the TCRdb table keeps only in-frame clones and is missing some. V, J and clone size are taken as reported in that table, and D and trimming were inferred from the DNA itself. The sample records around 310,000 clones, around 91% being singletons. There are 14 residues in the CDR3. Per the germline V gene, CDR1 is LNHNV and CDR2 is YYDKDF (reference sequence). V lost 5 bases and J lost 2; bases outside the gene matches: 6. Material for sequencing was peripheral blood. The TCR originated in an older woman with acute or convalescent COVID-19. The chain combines TRBV15 with TRBJ2-7; 7 nucleotides match TRBD1. In DNA form, the CDR3 reads TGTGCCACCAGCCCCCCGGACAGGCCCTACGAGCAGTACTTC. This codes for CATSPPDRPYEQYF.